These 14 T cell receptor beta chains were sequenced from one sample in a study of spatial heterogeneity in lung cancer (dated by TCRdb to between 2018 and 2021). Preparation of the library involved 5' RACE. Data came from a NextSeq 500. Through fastp at Q25 and MiXCR, TCRdb rebuilt clones from the public reads, retaining in-frame beta chains. Identical CDR3 protein sequences are pooled into one entry, listed with their most common genes and DNA. This sample comprises some 50,000 distinct CDR3 sequences, less than 9% of them detected only once. The ten top clones hold roughly an eighth of the sample. Read against the paper, the sample's time point label means: sample taken at primary tumor resection. Whole RNA extracted from tumor and nontumor lung tissue, or from cryopreserved PBMC samples, was used for TCR sequencing without cell sorting. This specimen consisted of PBMCs, obtained at surgery. The receptor source for this set is a female donor with early-stage non-small cell lung cancer.

Ten or more counts support this clonotype. The rearrangement uses TRBV6-5 and TRBJ1-1, with 7 bases matching TRBD1. V lost 8 bases to trimming and J lost 2 bases; unmatched junction nucleotides: 14. The CDR3 loop spans 16 amino acids. Germline V lookup: CDR1 MNHEY, CDR2 SVGAGI. CDR3 coding DNA: TGTGCCAGCTACCCCGCCGGGCCAGGGGGTAACACTGAAGCTTTCTTT. Its translation is CASYPAGPGGNTEAFF.

The chain couples TRBV20-1 to TRBJ2-5; weak D call: TRBD2 (7 bases). V was pared by 0 bases and J by 5 bases, with 16 bases between. Germline values: CDR1 DFQATT, CDR2 SNEGSKA (reference sequence). This CDR3 contains 15 residues. Here the CDR3 DNA reads TGCAGTGCTAGAGATCCAACGGCGGGGGCTGAGACCCAGTACTTC. Translation gives CSARDPTAGAETQYF.

This clonotype was seen only a few times. This chain joins TRBV30 and TRBJ1-6; 10 positions agree with TRBD1. V shed 3 bases and J 5 bases; nucleotides not matched to a gene: 4. The CDR3 length is 15 residues. The germline gives CDR1 GTSNPN, CDR2 SVGIG (reference sequence). In DNA, the CDR3 is TGTGCCTGGAGCTGGGACAGGGGAAATAATTCACCCCTCCACTTT. It codes for CAWSWDRGNNSPLHF.

This clonotype has only a few counts. The chain links TRBV2 to TRBJ1-2, with D hard to call. Germline assignment: CDR1 SNHLY and CDR2 FYNNEI. CDR3 length equals 13 residues. Trimming took 4 bases from V and 8 from J, leaving 14 bases between them. The CDR3 region has the DNA TGTGCCAGCAGTGCTTCCACGGCGGAGGGCTACACCTTC. It yields the protein CASSASTAEGYTF.

This rearrangement joins TRBV7-2 to TRBJ1-2; no clear D. Germline CDR1 reads SGHTA; CDR2 reads FQGNSA. The CDR3 totals 13 residues. Deletions cut 6 bases from V and 5 bases from J, with 13 bases between. CDR3 DNA sequence: TGTGCCAGCAGTCCTTCTTCCCTTTATGGCTACACCTTC. Protein: CASSPSSLYGYTF.

The chain carries TRBV6-5 and TRBJ2-7; a possible D gene is TRBD1 (5 bases). This CDR3 is 14 amino acids long. Trimming took off 5 bases at V and 4 bases at J, with 15 bases between the two ends. The germline gives CDR1 MNHEY, CDR2 SVGAGI. The CDR3: CASSKAQVEYEQYF. The CDR3 coding sequence is TGTGCCAGCAGTAAGGCACAGGTTGAGTACGAGCAGTACTTC.

This clonotype was seen a few times. The chain uses TRBV7-2 and TRBJ2-3, with TRBD2 identical over 8 bases. The CDR3 extends over 14 amino acids. After removal of 3 bases from V and 6 bases from J, the junction contained 5 bases not matched to a gene. The germline V gene encodes CDR1 SGHTA and CDR2 FQGNSA. The CDR3 loop reads CASSFGIAGDTQYF. The CDR3 DNA follows: TGTGCCAGCAGCTTTGGGATAGCGGGGGATACGCAGTATTTT.

Concerning this clonotype itself: A read error is likely, as this CDR3 ends without the conserved phenylalanine or tryptophan. The DNA is left out, because the CDR3 cannot be placed on it with certainty; the CDR3 is given as TCRdb lists it. The chain carries TRBV3-1 and TRBJ2-6. Germline V gives CDR1 LGHDT, CDR2 YNNKEL (reference sequence). The CDR3 numbers 13 amino acids, ends counted. CDR3 sequence reads: CERRIYGEKVMNL.

For the CDR3, the DNA is TGCGCCAGCAGCTTGGACGGCAGAACGAACACCGGGGAGCTGTTTTTT. Translation gives CASSLDGRTNTGELFF. This chain joins TRBV5-1 and TRBJ2-2; D is uncertain. Trimming removed 0 bases at V and 0 bases at J, with 9 bases between. Germline lookup yields CDR1 SGHRS and CDR2 YFSETQ. This CDR3 region has 16 residues.

CDR3 amino acids: CSVRYGANVLTF. CDR3 in DNA: TGCAGTGTCCGTTATGGGGCCAACGTCCTGACTTTC. This chain joins TRBV20-1 and TRBJ2-6; D call uncertain. Germline CDR1 DFQATT, CDR2 SNEGSKA (reference sequence). CDR3 size: 12 residues. V lost 7 bases, J lost 3 bases, and 7 bases lay in between.

This clonotype was recorded at least ten times. The gene calls are TRBV6-1 and TRBJ1-2; D is undetermined. The germline CDR1 and CDR2 sequences are MNHNS and SASEGT. V was pared by 4 bases and J by 5 bases, with 8 bases between. This CDR3 has 12 amino acids. The CDR3 here is CASSGTEYGYTF. The DNA for the CDR3 is TGTGCCAGCAGTGGAACCGAATATGGCTACACCTTC.

The sample holds many counts of this clonotype. This CDR3 reads CASSQDRDRGPNEQFF. The CDR3 DNA follows: TGCGCCAGCAGCCAAGATCGGGACAGGGGGCCCAATGAGCAGTTCTTC. The chain couples TRBV4-1 to TRBJ2-1; 12 bases are a match to TRBD1. V was clipped by 0 bases and J by 6 bases; unmatched bases: 3. This CDR3 region has 16 residues. Germline V CDR1 and CDR2: MGHRA, YSYEKL.

This clonotype appeared many times. The chain uses TRBV20-1 and TRBJ2-7; 11 bases map to TRBD2. Germline loops: CDR1 DFQATT, CDR2 SNEGSKA (reference sequence). V shed 3 bases, J shed 4 bases, and the junction held 11 bases outside the gene matches. The CDR3 runs to 16 residues. CDR3 DNA sequence: TGCAGTGCTAGTCGGCTAGCGGGGGGCCGTGGGTACGAGCAGTACTTC. This gives the protein CSASRLAGGRGYEQYF.

As concerns this clonotype: One end of the junction varies from germline; a read error may be responsible. The chain links TRBV12-3 or TRBV12-4 to TRBJ1-1; D is undetermined. CDR3 length: 8 residues. CDR3 in amino acids: CASSQTAF. In nucleotides, the CDR3 is TGTGCCAGCAGCCAGACGGCCTTT.